The 14 T cell receptor beta chains in this list originate from one sample, sequenced in a study of T cell changes during pregnancy in multiple sclerosis. Data came from immunoSEQ multiplex PCR; TCRdb stores just in-frame clones and leaves some out. Of roughly 45,000 clones detected, more than 85% appear once; the ten largest clones hold 7.5% to 9%. The sequencing used CD8+ T cells from peripheral blood mononuclear cells, collected after pregnancy. Every receptor here comes from a female donor with multiple sclerosis, enrolled in a pregnancy study.

V usage is TRBV4-1 and J usage is TRBJ1-2; perhaps TRBD1 as D (5 bases). V gave up 3 bases and J gave up 2 bases, with 16 bases separating them. Germline CDR1 reads MGHRA; CDR2 reads YSYEKL. The CDR3 sequence is 16 residues long. This chain's CDR3 is CASSHPGEAKNYGYTF. The CDR3 nucleotides read TGCGCCAGCAGCCACCCGGGGGAGGCAAAAAACTATGGCTACACCTTC.

The rearrangement joins TRBV19 to TRBJ2-3; tentatively, D is TRBD2 (6 bases). The CDR3 runs to 15 residues. Germline V gives CDR1 LNHDA, CDR2 SQIVND (reference sequence). V was pared by 3 bases and J by 4 bases, with 14 bases between. Written as DNA, the CDR3 is TGTGCCAGTAGTATCGTGGCGGGGAGCGCAGATACGCAGTATTTT. It specifies CASSIVAGSADTQYF. Drawing the rest from reference TRBV19 and TRBJ2-3, the complete variable domain is DGGITQSPKYLFRKEGQNVTLSCEQNLNHDAMYWYRQDPGQGLRLIYYSQIVNDFQKGDIAEGYSVSREKKESFPLTVTSAQKNPTAFYLCASSIVAGSADTQYFGPGTRLTVL.

The chain carries TRBV7-9 and TRBJ2-3; no clear D. Germline V gene lookup returns CDR1 SEHNR and CDR2 FQNEAQ (reference sequence). The CDR3 is 11 residues long. V gave up 5 bases and J gave up 4 bases, with 4 bases separating them. As DNA, the CDR3 is TGTGCCAGCAGCCCTCCAGATACGCAGTATTTT. Protein product: CASSPPDTQYF.

The genes are TRBV12-5 and TRBJ1-1, with 9 bases aligning to TRBD1. V gave up 1 base and J gave up 5 bases; unmatched junction bases: 2. Germline CDR1 LGHNT, CDR2 FRNRAP. The CDR3 sequence is 14 residues long. CDR3 sequence: CASGLGTGETEAFF. The CDR3 DNA sequence: TGTGCTAGTGGTTTGGGGACAGGGGAAACTGAAGCTTTCTTT.

In its sample, this clone was seen once. The CDR3 bases are TGTGCCAGTAGTATCCCAGGCCCCTCTACGGATGAGCAGTTCTTC. Residues: CASSIPGPSTDEQFF. This chain links TRBV19 with TRBJ2-1; D call uncertain. The CDR3 extends over 15 amino acids. The germline V gene has CDR1 LNHDA and CDR2 SQIVND (reference sequence). The V gene lost 3 bases and the J gene lost 8 bases, with 17 bases spanning the gap. The full variable domain, with the rest looked up from reference TRBV19 and TRBJ2-1, is DGGITQSPKYLFRKEGQNVTLSCEQNLNHDAMYWYRQDPGQGLRLIYYSQIVNDFQKGDIAEGYSVSREKKESFPLTVTSAQKNPTAFYLCASSIPGPSTDEQFFGPGTRLTVL.

This clone was detected a few times. This chain joins TRBV30 and TRBJ1-2, with TRBD1 identical over 7 bases. V was pared by 5 bases and J by 8 bases, with 8 bases of the junction left unmatched. Germline V gene data show CDR1 as GTSNPN and CDR2 as SVGIG (reference sequence). The CDR3 runs 12 residues. The DNA for the CDR3 is TGTGCCTGGGGTGAAGGGGGCGCGGGCTACACCTTC. Amino acids: CAWGEGGAGYTF.

The chain combines TRBV19 with TRBJ1-3; no clear D. Germline V gene lookup returns CDR1 LNHDA and CDR2 SQIVND (reference sequence). V lost 4 bases, J lost 0 bases, and 16 bases lay in between. The CDR3 runs 17 residues. For the CDR3, the DNA is TGTGCCAGTAGTAACTCCGTGAGGGAGAGCTCTGGAAACACCATATATTTT. This codes for CASSNSVRESSGNTIYF.

J is TRBJ2-7 and V is TRBV9; tentatively, D is TRBD2 (5 bases). V lost 0 bases and J 2 bases, leaving 18 bases between the germline ends. The CDR3 runs to 17 residues. Germline lookup yields CDR1 SGDLS and CDR2 YYNGEE. This CDR3 reads CASSVEVSGLLAYEQYF. The CDR3 nucleotides are TGTGCCAGCAGCGTAGAGGTCTCAGGACTCCTAGCCTACGAGCAGTACTTC.

The V call is TRBV10-2, the J call TRBJ2-7; D is perhaps TRBD2 (5 bases). Germline V gene data show CDR1 as WSHSY and CDR2 as SAAADI. This CDR3 has 15 amino acids. V gave up 0 bases and J gave up 7 bases, with 16 bases separating them. The DNA for the CDR3 is TGCGCCAGCAGTGAGTCGCCCCAGCGGCCTAAAGAGCAGTACTTC. It yields the protein CASSESPQRPKEQYF.

This clone has just one count. The chain uses TRBV30 and TRBJ2-7, with 7 positions matching TRBD2. Germline-derived CDR1 and CDR2 are GTSNPN and SVGIG (reference sequence). The ends lost 0 bases at V and 5 bases at J; junction bases unmatched: 7. CDR3 size: 14 residues. CDR3 residues: CAWSVGLGGNEQYF. The CDR3 nucleotides are TGTGCCTGGAGTGTGGGTTTGGGGGGGAACGAGCAGTACTTC.

The chain joins TRBV9 to TRBJ1-2; TRBD1 matches 10 bases. CDR1 is SGDLS, CDR2 YYNGEE, per germline. The CDR3 extends over 17 amino acids. The V gene end was trimmed by 0 bases and the J gene end by 5 bases; junction bases not matched to a gene: 10. CDR3 in amino acids: CASSVDSGTGAEYGYTF. The CDR3 nucleotides read TGTGCCAGCAGCGTAGATTCGGGGACAGGGGCAGAGTATGGCTACACCTTC.

V gene TRBV30 combines with J gene TRBJ2-7; 8 nucleotides line up with TRBD2. Looked up from germline, CDR1 is GTSNPN and CDR2 is SVGIG (reference sequence). The CDR3 length is 12 residues. V trimming: 5 bases; J trimming: 5 bases; junction bases outside the gene matches: 5. In DNA, the CDR3 is TGTGCCTGGGGGACTAGTCCCAACGAGCAGTACTTC. The encoded protein is CAWGTSPNEQYF.

The chain is built from TRBV27 and TRBJ1-2, with D uncertain. V shed 6 bases and J shed 2 bases, with 10 bases lying between them. The CDR3 covers 13 residues. The germline gives CDR1 MNHEY, CDR2 SMNVEV (reference sequence). CDR3 bases: TGTGCCAGCAGCGTCACAGAAAACTATGGCTACACCTTC. Translating it yields CASSVTENYGYTF.

Regarding this clone: A junction end diverges from the germline sequence, so it may reflect a read error. The chain uses TRBV2 and TRBJ1-4; 9 positions agree with TRBD1. The CDR3 sequence is 13 residues long. The germline gives CDR1 SNHLY, CDR2 FYNNEI. DNA of the CDR3: TGTGCCATCTGGGACAGGGCGTTCGAAAGACTGTTTTTT. It yields the protein CAIWDRAFERLFF. The full variable domain, with the rest looked up from reference TRBV2 and TRBJ1-4, is EPEVTQTPSHQVTQMGQEVILRCVPISNHLYFYWYRQILGQKVEFLVSFYNNEISEKSEIFDDQFSVERPDGSNFTLKIRSTKLEDSAMYFCAIWDRAFERLFFGSGTQLSVL.